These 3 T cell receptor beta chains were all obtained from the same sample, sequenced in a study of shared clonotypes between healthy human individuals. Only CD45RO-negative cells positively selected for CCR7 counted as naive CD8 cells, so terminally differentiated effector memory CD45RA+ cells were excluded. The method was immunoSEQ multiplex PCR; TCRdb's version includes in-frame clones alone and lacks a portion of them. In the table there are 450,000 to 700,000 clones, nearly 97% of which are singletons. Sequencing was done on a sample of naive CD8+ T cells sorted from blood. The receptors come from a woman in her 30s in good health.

CDR3 sequence reads: CASSLEDSSYNEQFF. The CDR3 DNA reads TGTGCCAGCAGCTTAGAAGACAGCTCCTACAATGAGCAGTTCTTC. The rearrangement uses TRBV7-2 and TRBJ2-1; maybe TRBD1 (5 bases). The V end lost 1 base, the J end lost 0 bases, and 7 bases lay between the germline ends. Per germline, CDR1 SGHTA and CDR2 FQGNSA. This CDR3 has 15 amino acids.

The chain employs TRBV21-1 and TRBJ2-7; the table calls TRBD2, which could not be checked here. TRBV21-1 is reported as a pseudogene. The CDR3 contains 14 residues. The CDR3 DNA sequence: TGTGCCAGCAGCAATTGCGGGATATTCTACGAGCAGTACTTC. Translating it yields CASSNCGIFYEQYF.

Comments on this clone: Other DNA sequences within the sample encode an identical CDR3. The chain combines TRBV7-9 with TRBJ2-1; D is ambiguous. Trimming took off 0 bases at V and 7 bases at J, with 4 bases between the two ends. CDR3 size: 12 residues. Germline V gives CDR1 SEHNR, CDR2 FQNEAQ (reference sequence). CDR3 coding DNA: TGTGCCAGCAGCTTAGCACAGAATGAGCAGTTCTTC. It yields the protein CASSLAQNEQFF.